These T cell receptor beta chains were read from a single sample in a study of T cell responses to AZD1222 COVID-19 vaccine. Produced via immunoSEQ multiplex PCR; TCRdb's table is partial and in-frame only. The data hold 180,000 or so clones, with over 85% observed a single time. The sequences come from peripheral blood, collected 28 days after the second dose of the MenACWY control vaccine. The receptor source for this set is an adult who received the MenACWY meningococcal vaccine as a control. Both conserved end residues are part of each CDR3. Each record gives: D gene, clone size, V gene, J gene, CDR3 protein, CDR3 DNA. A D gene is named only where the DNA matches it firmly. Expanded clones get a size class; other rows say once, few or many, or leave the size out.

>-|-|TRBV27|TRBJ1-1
CASSLSRNTEAFF
TGTGCCAGCAGTTTATCCCGGAACACTGAAGCTTTCTTT
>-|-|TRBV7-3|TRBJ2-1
CASSPSRDEQFF
TGTGCCAGCAGCCCGTCTCGGGATGAGCAGTTCTTC
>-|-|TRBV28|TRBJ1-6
CASSGRRVGGSPLHF
TGTGCCAGCAGTGGGCGCAGGGTAGGAGGATCACCCCTCCACTTT
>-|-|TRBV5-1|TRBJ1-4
CASSFQVDEKLFF
TGCGCCAGCAGCTTCCAAGTGGATGAAAAACTGTTTTTT
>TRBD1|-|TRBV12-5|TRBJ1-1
CASGLGGTATEAFF
TGTGCTAGTGGTTTGGGTGGGACAGCAACTGAAGCTTTCTTT
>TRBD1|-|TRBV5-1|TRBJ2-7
CASSSGDRGGYEQYF
TGCGCCAGCAGCTCCGGGGACAGGGGGGGATACGAGCAGTACTTC
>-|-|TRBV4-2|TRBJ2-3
CASSRTAVAPDTQYF
TGTGCCAGCAGCCGGACCGCGGTAGCACCAGATACGCAGTATTTT
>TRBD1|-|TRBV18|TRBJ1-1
CASSPGQGTEAFF
TGTGCCAGCTCACCTGGACAGGGCACTGAAGCTTTCTTT
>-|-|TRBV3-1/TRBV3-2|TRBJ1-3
CASSQEKVAGNTIYF
TGTGCCAGCAGCCAAGAGAAAGTGGCTGGAAACACCATATATTTT
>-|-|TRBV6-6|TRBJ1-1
CASLNRENTEAFF
TGTGCCAGCCTCAATAGAGAGAACACTGAAGCTTTCTTT
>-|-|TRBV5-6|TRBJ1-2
CASSLAGVQFGGGYTF
TGTGCCAGCAGCTTAGCAGGGGTCCAGTTTGGTGGTGGCTACACCTTC
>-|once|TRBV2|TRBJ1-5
CASSGIGVNQPQHF
TGTGCCAGCAGTGGCATTGGGGTGAATCAGCCCCAGCATTTT
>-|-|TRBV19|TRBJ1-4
CASSRDPIEKLFF
TGTGCCAGTAGTCGGGACCCCATTGAAAAACTGTTTTTT
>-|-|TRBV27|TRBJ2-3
CASSSGSGTDTQYF
TGTGCCAGCAGTTCAGGGAGCGGCACAGATACGCAGTATTTT
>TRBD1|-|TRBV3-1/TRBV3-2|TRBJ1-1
CASSPGTAEAFF
TGTGCCAGCAGCCCCGGGACAGCTGAAGCTTTCTTT
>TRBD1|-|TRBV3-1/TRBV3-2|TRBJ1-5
CASSQGFTGGNQPQHF
TGTGCCAGCAGCCAGGGATTTACAGGGGGCAATCAGCCCCAGCATTTT
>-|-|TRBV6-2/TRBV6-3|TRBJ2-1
CASSGKIYNEQFF
TGTGCCAGCAGCGGGAAGATCTACAATGAGCAGTTCTTC
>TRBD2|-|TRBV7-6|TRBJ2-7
CASSLASRGGAYEQYF
TGTGCCAGCAGCTTAGCGTCCCGCGGGGGGGCGTACGAGCAGTACTTC
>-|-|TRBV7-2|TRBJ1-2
CASSFAGTTGNYGYTF
TGTGCCAGCAGCTTTGCCGGGACCACGGGTAACTATGGCTACACCTTC
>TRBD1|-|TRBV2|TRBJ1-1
CASRGTAPNTEAFF
TGTGCCAGCAGGGGGACAGCGCCCAACACTGAAGCTTTCTTT
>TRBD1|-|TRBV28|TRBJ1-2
CASTLSGGDGYTF
TGTGCCAGCACGCTATCAGGGGGCGATGGCTACACCTTC
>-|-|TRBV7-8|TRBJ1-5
CASSSQGYQPQHF
TGTGCCAGCAGCTCTCAGGGTTATCAGCCCCAGCATTTT
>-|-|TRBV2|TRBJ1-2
CASSGSYDVTGGYTF
TGTGCCAGCAGCGGCTCATATGACGTTACCGGGGGCTACACCTTC
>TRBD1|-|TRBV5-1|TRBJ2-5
CASSLKGGSETQYF
TGCGCCAGCAGCTTGAAAGGGGGCTCGGAGACCCAGTACTTC
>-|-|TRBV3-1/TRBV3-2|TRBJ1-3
CASSPATGVNSGNTIYF
TGTGCCAGCAGCCCAGCGACAGGTGTAAACTCTGGAAACACCATATATTTT
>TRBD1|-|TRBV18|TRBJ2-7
CASSPRQGQGEQYF
TGTGCCAGCTCACCTCGACAGGGGCAGGGGGAGCAGTACTTC